This note documents a single TCR beta chain sequence. Its antigen is as yet unknown. Assay: immunoSEQ multiplex PCR; the TCRdb copy retains only in-frame clones and omits some. The sample contains 9,500 to 14,000 clones, 80% to 95% of which appear only once. The data stem from a study of graft-versus-host responses after intestinal transplantation. On the study more broadly: Transplantation in recipients was multivisceral, liver-intestinal, or isolated intestinal. Uniformly, recipients were administered anti-thymocyte globulin induction with subsequent tacrolimus and steroids for about 3 years.

V was clipped by 6 bases and J by 2 bases; unmatched bases: 1. The CDR3 loop spans 13 amino acids. In germline, CDR1 is MNHEY, CDR2 SVGAGI. Study-wide results and limits: Analysis identified GvH clones in recipient marrow, with some appearing first in ileum or blood. HvG clone declines early post-transplant were associated with peak circulating GvH levels.

Time point meaning: postoperative day 105 after intestinal transplantation (dayNNNN = postoperative day). Sequencing used PBMCs, obtained 105 days after intestinal transplantation. This rearrangement joins TRBV6-5 to TRBJ2-7; 10 positions agree with TRBD2. The sequence was collected from a human patient who received an intestinal transplant, so some T cells may come from the graft donor. CDR3 sequence (DNA): TGTGCCAGCAGAGCGGGAGGGCCCTACGAGCAGTACTTC. Its protein product is CASRAGGPYEQYF.